The source of this TCR beta chain is a study of regulatory T cells in long-lasting Graves disease. Comments on this clonotype: Its antigen remains unknown. One end of the junction fails to match germline, which may point to a read error.

Documented time point: persistent/refractory GD, antithyroid drugs over 5 years with positive TRAb. PBMC RNA was the source of the TCR library. Whole-study findings and limits: Persistent cases favored TRBV28, TRBJ1-2 and TRBJ2-5.

CDR3 regions were amplified by Arm-PCR using iRepertoire HTBI primers to build TCR beta libraries. Using its own MiXCR run on the multiplex PCR reads, TCRdb lists one record per CDR3 protein. Here the sample spans roughly 700,000 distinct CDR3 sequences, 30% being singletons. This CDR3 region has 15 residues. Germline V gene lookup returns CDR1 SNHLY and CDR2 FYNNEI. The sequenced sample was peripheral blood mononuclear cells (PBMCs), obtained when the disease was refractory, from a patient treated with antithyroid drugs. The clonotype comes from a female donor with Graves disease. The chain links TRBV2 to TRBJ1-4; 9 nucleotides line up with TRBD1. CDR3 residues: CTSSEQGATNEKLFF. CDR3 in DNA: TGTACCAGCAGCGAACAGGGGGCCACTAATGAAAAACTGTTTTTT.